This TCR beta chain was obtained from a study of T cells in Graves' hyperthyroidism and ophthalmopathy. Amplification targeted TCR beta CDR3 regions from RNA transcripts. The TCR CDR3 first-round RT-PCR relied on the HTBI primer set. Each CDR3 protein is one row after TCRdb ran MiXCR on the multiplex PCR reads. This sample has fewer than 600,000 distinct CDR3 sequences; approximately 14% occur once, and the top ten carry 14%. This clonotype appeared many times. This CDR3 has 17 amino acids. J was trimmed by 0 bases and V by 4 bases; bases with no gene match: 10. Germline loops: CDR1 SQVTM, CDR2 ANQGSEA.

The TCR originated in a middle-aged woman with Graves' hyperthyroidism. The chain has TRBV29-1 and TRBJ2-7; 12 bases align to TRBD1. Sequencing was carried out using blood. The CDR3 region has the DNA TGCAGCGTTGCCGGGACAGGGGGCGATCAGGGCTCCTACGAGCAGTACTTC. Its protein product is CSVAGTGGDQGSYEQYF.